These T cell receptor beta chains were read from a single sample in a study of blood T cell repertoires in COVID-19. TCRdb's table, derived via immunoSEQ multiplex PCR, lists solely in-frame clones and lacks some. This sample has approximately 210,000 clones, with 84% found just once. Sequenced: peripheral blood. Receptors originate from a woman of 80 years or more with COVID-19, enrolled during active disease. Each CDR3 is given with its conserved first and last residue. D genes are given only for firm matches.

d_call j_call v_call cdr3_nt cdr3_aa
TRBD1 TRBJ1-6 TRBV9 TGTGCCAGCAGCCTACGCGGGACAGGGCCAAATTCACCCCTCCACTTT CASSLRGTGPNSPLHF
TRBD1 TRBJ1-1 TRBV5-1 TGCGCCAGCAGCTGGACAGGGGAGAACACTGAAGCTTTCTTT CASSWTGENTEAFF
. TRBJ2-7 TRBV6-5 TGTGCCAGCACCCCGGGACTCTCCTACGAGCAGTACTTC CASTPGLSYEQYF
. TRBJ1-1 TRBV12-3/TRBV12-4 TGTGCCAGCAGACCAGGGCCCACTGAAGCTTTCTTT CASRPGPTEAFF
. TRBJ2-7 TRBV18 TGTGCCAGCTCACCAAGGCCACAGCTAGAGCAGTACTTC CASSPRPQLEQYF
. TRBJ1-1 TRBV7-3 TGTGCCAGCAGGGCAGGGGATACGAGCACTGAAGCTTTCTTT CASRAGDTSTEAFF
. TRBJ1-3 TRBV10-3 TGTGCCATCAGTGGAACAGATAGAAACACCATATATTTT CAISGTDRNTIYF
TRBD1 TRBJ2-3 TRBV15 TGTGCCACCAGCCTAGAGACAGGGGGCAGAGATACGCAGTATTTT CATSLETGGRDTQYF
TRBD1 TRBJ1-4 TRBV11-2 TGTGCCAGCAGCTGGACAGGGACCGATGAAAAACTGTTTTTT CASSWTGTDEKLFF
TRBD2 TRBJ2-7 TRBV5-1 TGCGCCAGCAGCCAAGAGAGCGGGAGCCGCTACGAGCAGTACTTC CASSQESGSRYEQYF
TRBD1 TRBJ1-5 TRBV9 TGTGCCGGATACAGGGGAGGCAATCAGCCCCAGCATTTT CAGYRGGNQPQHF
TRBD2 TRBJ2-5 TRBV5-1 TGCGCCAGCAGCTTCAGGGAGGGGGAGACCCAGTACTTC CASSFREGETQYF
TRBD1 TRBJ2-1 TRBV10-2 TGCGCCAGCAGCGCCCAGGGACAGTGGGTTAATGAGCAGTTCTTC CASSAQGQWVNEQFF
. TRBJ1-5 TRBV20-1 TGCAGTGCTAGTCCGGGGGGCAATCAGCCCCAGCATTTT CSASPGGNQPQHF
TRBD2 TRBJ2-2 TRBV11-1 TGTGCCAGCAGTCGGGAGGGCCAGAACACCGGGGAGCTGTTTTTT CASSREGQNTGELFF
TRBD1 TRBJ2-4 TRBV4-1 TGCGCCAGCAGCCAACTACGTGTTGGACAGGGGAGCGCTTACCAAAACATTCAGTACTTC CASSQLRVGQGSAYQNIQYF
. TRBJ1-1 TRBV27 TGTGCCAGCAGCACCTCGGGCACTGAAGCTTTCTTT CASSTSGTEAFF
. TRBJ1-5 TRBV6-1 TGTGCCAGCAGTGAAGCGAAGACTATGGACCGCCTGGGTCCCCAGCATTTT CASSEAKTMDRLGPQHF
. TRBJ2-7 TRBV6-5 TGTGCCAGCAGTATCGTGACAGGATCCTACGAGCAGTACTTC CASSIVTGSYEQYF
TRBD1 TRBJ2-3 TRBV18 TGTGCCAGCTCACCACAGGACAGGGGAGAAGATACGCAGTATTTT CASSPQDRGEDTQYF
. TRBJ2-1 TRBV29-1 TGCAGCGGGAACAGGGGAGGCAATGAGCAGTTCTTC CSGNRGGNEQFF
TRBD1 TRBJ2-3 TRBV10-2 TGCGCCAGCAGTGAACAGGGGGCAAATACGCAGTATTTT CASSEQGANTQYF